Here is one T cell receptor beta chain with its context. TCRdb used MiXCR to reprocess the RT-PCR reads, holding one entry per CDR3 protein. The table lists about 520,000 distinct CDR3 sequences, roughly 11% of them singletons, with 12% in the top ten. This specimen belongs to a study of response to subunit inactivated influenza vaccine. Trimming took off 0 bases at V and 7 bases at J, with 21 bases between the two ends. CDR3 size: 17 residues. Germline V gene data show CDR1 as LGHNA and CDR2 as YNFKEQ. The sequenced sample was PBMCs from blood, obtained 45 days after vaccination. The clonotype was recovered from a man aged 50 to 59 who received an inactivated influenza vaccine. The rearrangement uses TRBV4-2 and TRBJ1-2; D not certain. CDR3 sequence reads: CASSQDLAVPSTGGYTF. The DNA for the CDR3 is TGTGCCAGCAGCCAAGATCTGGCCGTCCCTTCGACGGGTGGCTACACCTTC.